This passage covers 18 T cell receptor beta chains from one sample sequenced in a study of response to subunit inactivated influenza vaccine. TCRdb used MiXCR to reprocess the RT-PCR reads, holding one entry per CDR3 protein. The sample has 500,000 to 750,000 distinct CDR3 sequences; around 15% are singletons. The sample in question was PBMCs from blood, obtained approximately 12 days after vaccination. These receptors all come from a man aged 50 or older who received an inactivated influenza vaccine.

The chain uses TRBV30 and TRBJ2-2; a possible D gene is TRBD1 (6 bases). The CDR3 covers 13 residues. Trimming cost V 2 bases and J 12 bases, with 16 bases left between them. The germline V gene has CDR1 GTSNPN and CDR2 SVGIG (reference sequence). CDR3 sequence reads: CAWSSGTPEKLFF. CDR3 DNA sequence: TGTGCCTGGAGTAGTGGGACACCCGAGAAGCTGTTTTTT.

This chain connects TRBV29-1 to TRBJ2-7; 9 bases map to TRBD1. In germline, CDR1 is SQVTM, CDR2 ANQGSEA. V shed 0 bases, J shed 3 bases, and the junction held 6 bases outside the gene matches. The CDR3 extends over 15 amino acids. CDR3 protein: CSVEDRTGVVYEQYF. CDR3 nucleotide sequence: TGCAGCGTTGAAGATCGGACAGGGGTCGTCTACGAGCAGTACTTC.

The rearrangement links TRBV7-2 to TRBJ1-5; maybe TRBD1 (5 bases). CDR1 is SGHTA and CDR2 is FQGNSA in the germline V gene. Trimming took off 1 base at V and 6 bases at J, with 10 bases between the two ends. This CDR3 region has 14 residues. The CDR3 reads CASSLGGVVQPQHF. CDR3 DNA sequence: TGTGCCAGCAGCTTAGGAGGGGTGGTTCAGCCCCAGCATTTT.

This clonotype was observed a handful of times. J is TRBJ2-3 and V is TRBV28; D unresolved. The germline gives CDR1 MDHEN, CDR2 SYDVKM. The CDR3 covers 13 residues. V lost 2 bases and J lost 2, with 5 bases in between. The CDR3 spells CASSLTYTDTQYF. DNA of the CDR3: TGTGCCAGCAGTTTAACTTACACAGATACGCAGTATTTT.

With regard to this clonotype: Being one base from a much bigger clone, this may be a read error. The chain recombines TRBV5-1 with TRBJ2-3, with 9 bases aligning to TRBD1. This CDR3 region has 16 residues. With V trimmed by 6 bases and J by 3 bases, 11 bases remained unmatched. Germline-derived CDR1 and CDR2 are SGHRS and YFSETQ. CDR3 in DNA: TGCGCCAGCAACCTGGACAGGGGAGGAGGGACAGATACGCAGTATTTT. As protein: CASNLDRGGGTDTQYF.

The genes are TRBV5-1 and TRBJ2-3; D unclear. Trimming shortened V by 4 bases and J by 3 bases, and 12 bases separated the two germline ends. CDR3 length: 14 residues. CDR1 SGHRS and CDR2 YFSETQ come from the germline V gene. As DNA, the CDR3 is TGCGCCAGCAGCGCGAACAGCCTGACAGATACGCAGTATTTT. As protein: CASSANSLTDTQYF.

The V and J genes are TRBV19 and TRBJ1-6; 7 nucleotides agree with TRBD1. The CDR3 is 14 amino acids. Trimming cost V 9 bases and J 3 bases; bases outside gene matches: 5. Germline-derived CDR1 and CDR2 are LNHDA and SQIVND (reference sequence). DNA of the CDR3: TGTGCCAGCGCAACAGGGGTCTATAATTCACCCCTCCACTTT. It is translated as CASATGVYNSPLHF.

Only one count was recorded for this clonotype. The rearrangement joins TRBV28 to TRBJ2-3; D may match TRBD1 or TRBD2 (6 bases each). CDR1 and CDR2 from the germline V gene are MDHEN and SYDVKM. V lost 3 bases and J 4 bases, leaving 17 bases between the germline ends. CDR3 length: 16 amino acids. In nucleotides, the CDR3 is TGTGCCAGCAGTTTTGGGGAGGACCAGGGGCCAGATACGCAGTATTTT. As protein: CASSFGEDQGPDTQYF.

The chain is built from TRBV7-3 and TRBJ2-1; 7 bases are a match to TRBD2. V trimming: 5 bases; J trimming: 6 bases; junction bases outside the gene matches: 7. The CDR3 has 14 residues. The germline gives CDR1 SGHTA, CDR2 FQGTGA. CDR3 nucleotides: TGTGCCAGCAGCCAGGGAGGGCCGGGCAATGAGCAGTTCTTC. Protein sequence: CASSQGGPGNEQFF.

CDR3 residues: CASSQLGQTAEQYF. CDR3 sequence (DNA): TGTGCCAGCAGTCAATTGGGACAGACAGCCGAGCAGTACTTC. This chain joins TRBV6-2 or TRBV6-3 and TRBJ2-7, with 7 nucleotides matching TRBD1. The CDR3 length is 14 residues. V gave up 5 bases and J gave up 6 bases; unmatched junction bases: 10. Per germline, CDR1 MNHEY and CDR2 SVGEGT.

This chain connects TRBV28 to TRBJ2-7, with 8 bases lining up with TRBD1. The CDR3 loop spans 14 amino acids. V lost 10 bases to trimming and J lost 3 bases; unmatched junction nucleotides: 11. Germline V gene lookup returns CDR1 MDHEN and CDR2 SYDVKM. CDR3 bases: TGTGCCACCGAATCAGGACAGGGTAACTACGAGCAGTACTTC. Encoded protein: CATESGQGNYEQYF. The full variable domain, with the rest looked up from reference TRBV28 and TRBJ2-7, is DVKVTQSSRYLVKRTGEKVFLECVQDMDHENMFWYRQDPGLGLRLIYFSYDVKMKEKGDIPEGYSVSREKKERFSLILESASTNQTSMYLCATESGQGNYEQYFGPGTRLTVT.

This clonotype was counted many times. The J gene is TRBJ2-7, the V gene TRBV6-2 or TRBV6-3; D unclear. This CDR3 is 11 amino acids long. Germline V gene data show CDR1 as MNHEY and CDR2 as SVGEGT. V lost 8 bases to trimming and J lost 6 bases, with 11 bases between them. The DNA of the CDR3 is TGTGCCAGCTACGAGGACGGCGAGCAGTACTTC. Its translation: CASYEDGEQYF.

This clonotype was recorded once. A read error may explain this, as a much larger clone is one base away. The conserved final phenylalanine or tryptophan is absent from the CDR3, which likely points to a read error. DNA for the CDR3: TGCGCCAGCAGCTCACCGGGACAGGGCTCCTACAATGAGCAGTTCCTC. It yields the protein CASSSPGQGSYNEQFL. The V gene is TRBV5-1, the J gene TRBJ2-1; 9 bases map to TRBD1. CDR3 length: 16 residues. From germline, CDR1 is SGHRS and CDR2 YFSETQ. The V and J ends lost 3 bases and 0 bases, in that order; junction bases with no gene match: 4.

The rearrangement links TRBV7-4 to TRBJ2-6; TRBD2 aligns across 11 bases. In germline, CDR1 is SGHVT, CDR2 SQSDAQ. J gave up 4 bases and V 1 base, and 9 bases lay outside the gene matches. The length of the CDR3 is 19 residues. CDR3 sequence (DNA): TGTGCCAGCAGCTTAGAAGAACTAGCGGGAGACCCAGGGGCCAACGTCCTGACTTTC. Protein sequence: CASSLEELAGDPGANVLTF.

The chain is built from TRBV11-2 and TRBJ2-3, with 9 bases lining up with TRBD2. This CDR3 contains 18 residues. CDR1 and CDR2 from the germline V gene are SGHAT and FQNNGV. Trimming cost V 1 base and J 7 bases; bases outside gene matches: 15. The CDR3 sequence is CASSLAPRLAVRANTQYF. DNA for the CDR3: TGTGCCAGCAGCTTAGCTCCAAGACTAGCGGTCCGAGCGAATACGCAGTATTTT.

J is TRBJ2-3 and V is TRBV7-9, with D unresolved. V lost 3 bases and J lost 4, with 14 bases in between. The CDR3 contains 15 residues. CDR1 and CDR2 (germline): SEHNR, FQNEAQ (reference sequence). In DNA, the CDR3 is TGTGCCAGCAGCTTGACGGCTAGATGGTCAGATACGCAGTATTTT. Translated, it gives CASSLTARWSDTQYF.

This clonotype was detected ten times or more. The chain couples TRBV6-6 to TRBJ2-7; D gene ambiguous. Trimming took 7 bases from V and 1 from J, leaving 11 bases between them. The V gene's germline CDR1 is MNHNY and CDR2 SVGAGI (reference sequence). CDR3 size: 13 residues. CDR3 coding DNA: TGTGCCAGCAATACCGGGCCTTCCTACGAGCAGTACTTC. Translated: CASNTGPSYEQYF.

The table lists this clonotype with a few counts. The chain has TRBV4-1 and TRBJ2-7; the match to TRBD2 covers 7 bases. Germline-derived CDR1 and CDR2 are MGHRA and YSYEKL. Trimming took 5 bases from V and 0 from J; bases not matched to a gene: 4. The CDR3 sequence is 14 residues long. CDR3 region: CASSYRDYSYEQYF. CDR3 DNA: TGCGCCAGCAGCTATCGGGACTACTCCTACGAGCAGTACTTC.